Following are 32 T cell receptor beta chains from one sample sequenced in a study of T cell repertoires in aging, cancer and after chemotherapy. TRB rearrangements spanning V, D and J were amplified using mixed TRB-A/B primers. Via MiXCR, TCRdb re-called the multiplex PCR reads, giving one row per CDR3 protein. In the table there are some 8,000 distinct CDR3 sequences, about 35% of which are singletons. TCR beta rearrangements were amplified from peripheral blood genomic DNA. What was sequenced was blood. The source of these receptors is a human donor in good health.

This chain joins TRBV30 and TRBJ1-5; D gene unclear. Trimming shortened V by 0 bases and J by 5 bases, and 17 bases separated the two germline ends. Germline V gene lookup returns CDR1 GTSNPN and CDR2 SVGIG (reference sequence). The CDR3 contains 16 residues. The CDR3 protein is CAWSVMGASVYQPQHF. Here the CDR3 DNA reads TGTGCCTGGAGTGTAATGGGCGCCAGTGTGTATCAGCCCCAGCATTTT.

The genes are TRBV6-1 and TRBJ2-7; 8 bases fit TRBD1. The J segment lost 3 bases and the V segment lost 5 bases, leaving 6 bases of the junction unmatched. The CDR3 is made up of 14 amino acids. Germline CDR1 reads MNHNS; CDR2 reads SASEGT. Here the CDR3 reads CASSSGQGVYEQYF. Here the CDR3 DNA reads TGTGCCAGCAGTTCCGGACAGGGCGTCTACGAGCAGTACTTC.

This clonotype was picked up a small number of times. This sequence joins TRBV10-3 and TRBJ2-2; TRBD1 matches 7 bases. CDR1 is ENHRY and CDR2 is SYGVKD in the germline V gene. CDR3 size: 14 residues. Losses at the gene ends were 10 bases for V and 3 bases for J; bases not matched to a gene: 8. This CDR3 is CATSGQSYTGELFF. The CDR3 coding sequence is TGTGCCACTTCGGGACAGAGTTACACCGGGGAGCTGTTTTTT.

The chain uses TRBV5-5 and TRBJ2-7; no clear D. The CDR3 runs to 13 residues. The germline V gene encodes CDR1 SGHKS and CDR2 YYEKEE (reference sequence). V dropped 1 base and J dropped 0 bases, with 5 bases sitting between them. CDR3 residues: CASSLRSSYEQYF. Here the CDR3 DNA reads TGTGCCAGCAGCTTGAGGAGCTCCTACGAGCAGTACTTC.

By proportion, this clonotype is medium-sized. The chain couples TRBV5-6 to TRBJ2-5; D unclear. V lost 2 bases and J 1 base, leaving 0 bases between the germline ends. This CDR3 region has 11 residues. CDR1 SGHDT and CDR2 YYEEEE come from the germline V gene. DNA for the CDR3: TGTGCCAGCAGCTTCCAAGAGACCCAGTACTTC. It yields the protein CASSFQETQYF.

This clonotype is medium-sized (0.01 to 0.1%). The chain links TRBV19 to TRBJ2-1, with D possibly TRBD1 on 7 matching bases. Germline V gene lookup returns CDR1 LNHDA and CDR2 SQIVND (reference sequence). The CDR3 contains 16 residues. Trimming removed 6 bases at V and 7 bases at J, with 22 bases between. The CDR3 DNA reads as TGTGCCAGTAGCCCCTCGACAGGGTTAGGGGGGAATGAGCAGTTCTTC. Amino acid sequence: CASSPSTGLGGNEQFF.

The gene calls are TRBV30 and TRBJ2-7; 8 bases align to TRBD1. The CDR3 loop spans 16 amino acids. V lost 5 bases, J lost 1 base, and 13 bases stayed unmatched. Germline lookup yields CDR1 GTSNPN and CDR2 SVGIG (reference sequence). DNA of the CDR3: TGTGCCTGGGGCACCACCGGGACAGGAGGATCCTACGAGCAGTACTTC. It yields the protein CAWGTTGTGGSYEQYF.

The genes are TRBV30 and TRBJ1-6, with 11 bases identical to TRBD1. V was pared by 5 bases and J by 8 bases, with 11 bases of the junction left unmatched. This CDR3 spans 16 amino acids. In germline, CDR1 is GTSNPN, CDR2 SVGIG (reference sequence). This CDR3 is CAWRTGGFAFDSPLHF. DNA of the CDR3: TGTGCCTGGCGGACAGGGGGCTTTGCTTTTGATTCACCCCTCCACTTT. The whole variable domain, remainder taken from reference TRBV30 and TRBJ1-6, is SQTIHQWPATLVQPVGSPLSLECTVEGTSNPNLYWYRQAAGRGLQLLFYSVGIGQISSEVPQNLSASRPQDRQFILSSKKLLLSDSGFYLCAWRTGGFAFDSPLHFGNGTRLTVT.

The CDR3 spells CASSPYTRNSPLHF. DNA of the CDR3: TGTGCCAGCAGTCCTTACACAAGGAATTCACCCCTCCACTTT. The genes are TRBV27 and TRBJ1-6; D is undetermined. This CDR3 contains 14 residues. Trimming took 5 bases from V and 7 from J, leaving 12 bases between them. CDR1 is MNHEY, CDR2 SMNVEV, per germline (reference sequence).

This clonotype was detected a few times. The V and J genes are TRBV6-2 or TRBV6-3 and TRBJ2-1; 7 bases match TRBD2. Germline V gene sequence: CDR1 MNHEY, CDR2 SVGEGT. This CDR3 region has 13 residues. The J segment lost 11 bases and the V segment lost 0 bases, leaving 4 bases of the junction unmatched. The CDR3 spells CASSYSYGGKQFF. CDR3 sequence (DNA): TGTGCCAGCAGTTACTCGTACGGGGGGAAGCAGTTCTTC.

J is TRBJ1-1 and V is TRBV7-6, with D possibly being TRBD1 (6 bases). The CDR3 sequence is 14 residues long. The germline CDR1 and CDR2 sequences are SGHVS and FNYEAQ. Trimming removed 3 bases from V and 7 bases from J, with 15 bases in between. The CDR3, as DNA: TGTGCCAGCAGCTTGGGACAACCCGAAGTTGAAGCTTTCTTT. It codes for CASSLGQPEVEAFF.

This clonotype has a handful of counts. J is TRBJ2-1 and V is TRBV7-2; D gene uncertain. Germline-derived CDR1 and CDR2 are SGHTA and FQGNSA. V dropped 1 base and J dropped 10 bases, with 14 bases sitting between them. The CDR3 runs 14 residues. The CDR3 here is CASSLEWNWGEQFF. Written as DNA, the CDR3 is TGTGCCAGCAGCTTAGAGTGGAACTGGGGAGAGCAGTTCTTC.

This clonotype has more than one count but fewer than ten. The CDR3 spells CASSTGQVEGETQYF. The CDR3 DNA sequence: TGTGCCAGCAGTACCGGACAGGTAGAGGGGGAGACCCAGTACTTC. The V call is TRBV12-3 or TRBV12-4, the J call TRBJ2-5; 7 nucleotides agree with TRBD1. V shed 5 bases and J 5 bases; nucleotides not matched to a gene: 11. This CDR3 spans 15 amino acids.

This chain connects TRBV18 to TRBJ1-5; TRBD1 agrees at 7 bases. Trimming cost V 3 bases and J 11 bases; bases outside gene matches: 10. CDR1 and CDR2 (germline): KGHSH, LQKENI. The CDR3 has 14 amino acids. Written as DNA, the CDR3 is TGTGCCAGCTCACCGGGACAGCCACGACTAGCCCAGCATTTT. As protein: CASSPGQPRLAQHF.

The chain is built from TRBV6-5 and TRBJ2-7; TRBD1 agrees at 8 bases. V was clipped by 5 bases and J by 4 bases; unmatched bases: 16. This CDR3 has 17 residues. Germline V CDR1 and CDR2: MNHEY, SVGAGI. CDR3 nucleotide sequence: TGTGCCAGCAGTGGGGAGCATGGGGACAGGAGTTCATACGAGCAGTACTTC. This sequence encodes CASSGEHGDRSSYEQYF.

The chain is built from TRBV27 and TRBJ1-6; tentative D call: TRBD1 (5 bases). Germline lookup yields CDR1 MNHEY and CDR2 SMNVEV (reference sequence). This CDR3 is 18 amino acids long. V was pared by 7 bases and J by 0 bases, with 19 bases between. The CDR3 protein is CASTVTRGASSYNSPLHF. The CDR3 DNA reads as TGTGCCAGCACGGTTACACGTGGGGCCAGCTCCTATAATTCACCCCTCCACTTT.

The rearrangement uses TRBV7-6 and TRBJ2-7, with D tentatively TRBD2 (7 bases). The CDR3 spans 15 residues. V dropped 8 bases and J dropped 0 bases, with 17 bases sitting between them. The germline gives CDR1 SGHVS, CDR2 FNYEAQ. CDR3 in amino acids: CASGGAEAASYEQYF. As DNA, the CDR3 is TGTGCCAGCGGGGGGGCGGAGGCCGCCTCCTACGAGCAGTACTTC. The entire variable domain, with the rest obtained from reference TRBV7-6 and TRBJ2-7, is as follows: GAGVSQSPRYKVTKRGQDVALRCDPISGHVSLYWYRQALGQGPEFLTYFNYEAQQDKSGLPNDRFSAERPEGSISTLTIQRTEQRDSAMYRCASGGAEAASYEQYFGPGTRLTVT.

This clonotype occurred a few times. V usage is TRBV5-5 and J usage is TRBJ1-1, with D perhaps TRBD1 (5 bases). V lost 4 bases and J 0 bases, leaving 13 bases between the germline ends. The CDR3 extends over 15 amino acids. Germline CDR1 reads SGHKS; CDR2 reads YYEKEE (reference sequence). Written as DNA, the CDR3 is TGTGCCAGCAGCGTGGGGGGGTACGTGAACACTGAAGCTTTCTTT. This translates into CASSVGGYVNTEAFF. Full variable domain (remainder filled in from reference TRBV5-5 and TRBJ1-1): DAGVTQSPTHLIKTRGQQVTLRCSPISGHKSVSWYQQVLGQGPQFIFQYYEKEERGRGNFPDRFSARQFPNYSSELNVNALLLGDSALYLCASSVGGYVNTEAFFGQGTRLTVV.

The rearrangement links TRBV13 to TRBJ2-2, with TRBD2 identical over 10 bases. The length of the CDR3 is 15 residues. V trimming: 8 bases; J trimming: 1 base; junction bases outside the gene matches: 4. Germline lookup yields CDR1 PRHDT and CDR2 FYEKMQ (reference sequence). The CDR3 coding sequence is TGTGCCAGCGGCAAGCGGGGGGGGAACACCGGGGAGCTGTTTTTT. It codes for CASGKRGGNTGELFF.

In its sample, this clonotype was seen a few times. The chain links TRBV19 to TRBJ2-7; D not resolved. This CDR3 is built from 11 residues. V was cut by 7 bases and J by 3 bases, with 7 bases left in between. CDR1 and CDR2 from the germline V gene are LNHDA and SQIVND (reference sequence). The CDR3 DNA follows: TGTGCCAGTAAAGGCGACTACGAGCAGTACTTC. Translating it yields CASKGDYEQYF.

This clonotype was seen a few times. The V call is TRBV6-1, the J call TRBJ2-4; 7 bases agree with TRBD1. This CDR3 comprises 13 residues. Per the germline V gene, CDR1 is MNHNS and CDR2 is SASEGT. V was clipped by 6 bases and J by 7 bases; unmatched bases: 6. CDR3 nucleotide sequence: TGTGCCAGCAGCGTAGACAGGGTGAACATTCAGTACTTC. Encoded protein: CASSVDRVNIQYF.

This clonotype qualifies as medium-sized. The chain joins TRBV6-5 to TRBJ2-7, with 10 nucleotides matching TRBD2. The CDR3 has 14 residues. CDR1 and CDR2 from the germline V gene are MNHEY and SVGAGI. V was clipped by 2 bases and J by 2 bases; unmatched bases: 0. The CDR3 sequence: CASSYSGRAYEQYF. DNA for the CDR3: TGTGCCAGCAGTTACAGCGGGAGGGCCTACGAGCAGTACTTC.

The chain employs TRBV7-2 and TRBJ2-5; D is unresolved. There are 14 residues in the CDR3. The germline V and J ends were trimmed by 0 bases and 9 bases, with 14 bases remaining between them. Germline V gene data show CDR1 as SGHTA and CDR2 as FQGNSA. CDR3 bases: TGTGCCAGCAGCTTAGCAGAATCAATCCAGGCCCAGTACTTC. Translation gives CASSLAESIQAQYF.

By its share, this clonotype is medium-sized. The chain uses TRBV29-1 and TRBJ2-7; 9 bases map to TRBD1. The CDR3 consists of 13 residues. J gave up 2 bases and V 6 bases, and 5 bases lay outside the gene matches. Germline assignment: CDR1 SQVTM and CDR2 ANQGSEA. CDR3 region: CSVGQGRPYEQYF. DNA of the CDR3: TGCAGCGTCGGACAGGGGCGGCCCTACGAGCAGTACTTC.

With regard to this clonotype: A much larger clonotype is one base distant, so this may be a read error. Because it lacks the conserved phenylalanine or tryptophan at the end, this CDR3 is likely a read error. The CDR3 sequence: CSVRDGTGGQPQHY. The CDR3 coding sequence is TGCAGCGTGCGGGACGGGACAGGGGGCCAGCCCCAGCATTAT. The chain employs TRBV29-1 and TRBJ1-5; TRBD1 agrees at 12 bases. The CDR3 sequence is 14 residues long. The V gene end was trimmed by 6 bases and the J gene end by 7 bases; junction bases not matched to a gene: 7. From germline, CDR1 is SQVTM and CDR2 ANQGSEA.

This clonotype is termed medium-sized. The chain joins TRBV6-5 to TRBJ2-1; D is possibly TRBD2 (6 bases). From germline, CDR1 is MNHEY and CDR2 SVGAGI. Trimming stripped 2 bases from V and 9 bases from J, with 11 bases between. The CDR3 extends over 13 amino acids. CDR3 protein: CASSYGAGIEQFF. The CDR3, as DNA: TGTGCCAGCAGTTACGGGGCGGGGATTGAGCAGTTCTTC.

V is TRBV27 and J is TRBJ2-1; 9 nucleotides match TRBD2. The CDR3 is 15 amino acids. From germline, CDR1 is MNHEY and CDR2 SMNVEV (reference sequence). Germline trimming cut 4 bases from V and 4 bases from J; bases unmatched to any gene: 5. The CDR3 spells CASSSLAGSYNEQFF. The CDR3 nucleotides are TGTGCCAGCAGTTCCCTAGCGGGATCTTACAATGAGCAGTTCTTC.

V and J are TRBV27 and TRBJ1-6, with D maybe TRBD1 (5 bases). Trimming took 5 bases from V and 8 from J, leaving 7 bases between them. Germline assignment: CDR1 MNHEY and CDR2 SMNVEV (reference sequence). The CDR3 extends over 12 amino acids. CDR3 sequence: CASSLQDSPLHF. The CDR3 DNA is TGTGCCAGCAGTCTACAGGATTCACCCCTCCACTTT.

V usage is TRBV7-2 and J usage is TRBJ2-1, with D hard to call. CDR3 length: 12 residues. Germline-derived CDR1 and CDR2 are SGHTA and FQGNSA. Trimming took 4 bases from V and 6 from J, leaving 7 bases between them. The CDR3 DNA is TGTGCCAGCAGCTCGTATGTCAATGAGCAGTTCTTC. Amino acid sequence: CASSSYVNEQFF.

This clonotype was observed a handful of times. V usage is TRBV6-5 and J usage is TRBJ1-1; D unresolved. The CDR3 loop spans 12 amino acids. Germline loops: CDR1 MNHEY, CDR2 SVGAGI. V was cut by 3 bases and J by 6 bases, with 8 bases left in between. The DNA for the CDR3 is TGTGCCAGCAGTTATATGGGCTCTGAAGCTTTCTTT. Protein sequence: CASSYMGSEAFF.

For this clonotype: A much larger clone differs by one base, so this may be a read error. Without the conserved terminal phenylalanine or tryptophan, this CDR3 likely stems from a read error. V gene TRBV5-4 combines with J gene TRBJ2-1; D unresolved. The germline V gene has CDR1 SGHNT and CDR2 YYREEE (reference sequence). V was clipped by 4 bases and J by 4 bases, with 3 bases between them. The CDR3 extends over 11 amino acids. In nucleotides, the CDR3 is TGTGCCAGCAGCGCATACAATGAGCAGTTCATC. Its protein is CASSAYNEQFI.

In DNA form, the CDR3 reads TGCAGCGTTCAACCCGGGACAGGGCAAAACGAGCAGTACTTC. This translates into CSVQPGTGQNEQYF. The V and J genes are TRBV29-1 and TRBJ2-7; TRBD1 aligns across 9 bases. The CDR3 sequence is 14 residues long. The germline V gene has CDR1 SQVTM and CDR2 ANQGSEA. The V gene end was trimmed by 5 bases and the J gene end by 5 bases; junction bases not matched to a gene: 10.